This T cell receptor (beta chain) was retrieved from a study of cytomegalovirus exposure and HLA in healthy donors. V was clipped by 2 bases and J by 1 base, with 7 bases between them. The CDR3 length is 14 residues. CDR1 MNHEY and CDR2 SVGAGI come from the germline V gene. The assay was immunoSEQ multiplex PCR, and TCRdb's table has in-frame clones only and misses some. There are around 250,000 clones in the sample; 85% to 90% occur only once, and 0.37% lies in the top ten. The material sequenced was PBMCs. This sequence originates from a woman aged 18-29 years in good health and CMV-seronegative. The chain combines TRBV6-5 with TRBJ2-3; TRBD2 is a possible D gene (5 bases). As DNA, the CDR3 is TGTGCCAGCAGTTACGCCGGGGGCACAGATACGCAGTATTTT. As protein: CASSYAGGTDTQYF.